These T cell receptor beta chains were read from a single sample in a study of blood T cell repertoires in COVID-19. Libraries were prepared by immunoSEQ multiplex PCR; TCRdb keeps only in-frame clonotypes and omits some of them. The sample has about 180,000 clones; 80% to 90% are singletons. The specimen was peripheral blood. The receptors shown here come from a human donor with active or convalescent COVID-19. The donor label of this sample is uncertain. Both conserved end residues are part of each CDR3. Fields, in order: clone size, J gene, D gene, V gene, CDR3 protein, CDR3 DNA. D genes are given only for firm matches. Some rows have no size entry. The others give once, few or many, or a class for an expanded clone.

-,TRBJ1-1,TRBD1,TRBV6-5,CASSYPSNTGGIPFF,TGTGCCAGCAGTTACCCTTCGAATACAGGGGGGATTCCTTTCTTT
-,TRBJ2-3,TRBD2,TRBV5-4,CASSFSGSTDTQYF,TGTGCCAGCAGCTTTAGCGGGAGCACAGATACGCAGTATTTT
-,TRBJ2-3,-,TRBV2,CASSDETGRPLLGTDTQYF,TGTGCCAGCAGTGACGAAACCGGGAGACCTCTTTTAGGCACAGATACGCAGTATTTT
-,TRBJ2-5,TRBD2,TRBV6-4,CASRLIAGGPEETQYF,TGTGCCAGCAGATTGATAGCGGGGGGGCCAGAAGAGACCCAGTACTTC
-,TRBJ2-5,-,TRBV21-1,CASRFSQETQYF,TGTGCCAGCAGGTTCAGCCAAGAGACCCAGTACTTC
-,TRBJ1-2,TRBD1,TRBV7-9,CASSDRDYGYTF,TGTGCCAGCAGCGACAGGGACTATGGCTACACCTTC
-,TRBJ2-1,TRBD2,TRBV7-9,CASSLLAGANRGNEQFF,TGTGCCAGCAGCCTACTAGCGGGAGCCAATCGTGGCAATGAGCAGTTCTTC
-,TRBJ1-5,-,TRBV6-2/TRBV6-3,CASSYPWEGGQPQHF,TGTGCCAGCAGTTACCCCTGGGAGGGTGGACAGCCCCAGCATTTT
-,TRBJ2-1,TRBD2,TRBV5-4,CASSLGESGLAGVFEQFF,TGTGCCAGCAGCTTGGGCGAATCAGGACTAGCGGGAGTATTTGAGCAGTTCTTC
few,TRBJ1-1,-,TRBV7-2,CASSPLTGRAEAFF,TGTGCCAGCAGCCCTCTTACAGGGCGAGCTGAAGCTTTCTTT
-,TRBJ1-2,-,TRBV7-3,CASSLAGGGGYTF,TGTGCCAGCAGCTTAGCGGGAGGTGGCGGCTACACCTTC
few,TRBJ1-6,-,TRBV6-1,CASSELFTRYNSPLHF,TGTGCCAGCAGTGAATTGTTTACAAGATATAATTCACCCCTCCACTTT
-,TRBJ2-7,TRBD1,TRBV28,CASAIKDRGPYEQYF,TGTGCCAGCGCGATCAAGGACAGGGGCCCCTACGAGCAGTACTTC
-,TRBJ1-5,-,TRBV5-4,CASSSDGLNQPQHF,TGTGCCAGCAGCTCGGATGGACTCAATCAGCCCCAGCATTTT
-,TRBJ2-3,TRBD1,TRBV6-5,CASSYLRGRGTDTQYF,TGTGCCAGCAGTTACTTGAGGGGGCGCGGCACAGATACGCAGTATTTT
-,TRBJ1-6,-,TRBV24-1,CATSATSGSPLHF,TGTGCCACCAGTGCAACGTCGGGTTCACCCCTCCACTTT